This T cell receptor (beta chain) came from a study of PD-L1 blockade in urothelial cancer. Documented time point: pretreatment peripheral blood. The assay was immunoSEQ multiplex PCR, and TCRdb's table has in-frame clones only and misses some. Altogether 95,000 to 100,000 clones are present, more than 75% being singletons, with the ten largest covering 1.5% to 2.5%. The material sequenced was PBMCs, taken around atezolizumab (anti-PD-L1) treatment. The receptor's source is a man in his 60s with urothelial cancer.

CDR3 amino acids: CAWRKQGEPLQETQYF. The CDR3 region has the DNA TGTGCCTGGAGGAAGCAGGGGGAGCCCCTACAAGAGACCCAGTACTTC. The J gene is TRBJ2-5, the V gene TRBV30; the match to TRBD1 covers 7 bases. Germline trimming cut 3 bases from V and 2 bases from J; bases unmatched to any gene: 12. Germline CDR1 is GTSNPN and CDR2 is SVGIG (reference sequence). This CDR3 has 16 amino acids.